The rows below give T cell receptor beta chains drawn from one sample of a study of T cells in Graves' hyperthyroidism and ophthalmopathy. TCRdb itself ran the multiplex PCR reads through MiXCR, one entry per CDR3 protein. The data contain a few hundred thousand distinct CDR3 sequences, approximately 15% of them singletons. Sequencing was carried out using blood. The receptors stem from a man aged 30-40 years with Graves' hyperthyroidism that later progressed to Graves' ophthalmopathy. Both conserved end residues are part of each CDR3. Each record gives: J gene, D gene, V gene, clone size, CDR3 protein, CDR3 DNA. The D gene is left open where the match is weak. Part of the rows lack a size; the others show once, few, many or a class for expanded clones.

>TRBJ2-7|.|TRBV11-2|many
CASSRRGLEQYF
TGTGCCAGCAGCCGGCGGGGGCTGGAGCAGTACTTC
>TRBJ2-7|.|TRBV10-2|few
CASGDSTYEQYF
TGCGCCAGCGGTGACAGTACCTACGAGCAGTACTTC
>TRBJ2-7|TRBD1|TRBV9|.
CASSVVSGGEQYF
TGTGCCAGCAGCGTAGTGTCAGGGGGCGAGCAGTACTTC
>TRBJ1-2|.|TRBV29-1|few
CSGRPYPGIGYTF
TGCAGCGGCAGACCCTACCCAGGGATAGGCTACACCTTC
>TRBJ1-2|.|TRBV29-1|.
CSVEWRTERGYTF
TGCAGCGTTGAGTGGAGGACAGAGCGGGGCTACACCTTC
>TRBJ1-2|.|TRBV12-3/TRBV12-4|many
CASSLARAGRYGYTF
TGTGCCAGCAGTTTAGCCAGGGCAGGCCGCTATGGCTACACCTTC
>TRBJ2-3|.|TRBV30|many
CAWSAGDTQYF
TGTGCCTGGAGTGCGGGGGATACGCAGTATTTT
>TRBJ2-4|.|TRBV13|many
CASSSDFAKNIQYF
TGTGCCAGCAGTTCGGACTTTGCCAAAAACATTCAGTACTTC
>TRBJ2-5|TRBD1|TRBV11-2|many
CASSSGQGGETQYF
TGTGCCAGCAGCTCCGGACAGGGGGGGGAGACCCAGTACTTC
>TRBJ2-6|.|TRBV6-1|.
CASSEQSSGANVLTF
TGTGCCAGCAGTGAACAGAGCTCTGGGGCCAACGTCCTGACTTTC
>TRBJ1-1|.|TRBV6-1|many
CASSDRGGVNTEAFF
TGTGCCAGCAGTGATAGGGGAGGGGTGAACACTGAAGCTTTCTTT
>TRBJ2-7|.|TRBV12-3/TRBV12-4|many
CASSFLSSYEQYF
TGTGCCAGCAGTTTCCTCAGCTCCTACGAGCAGTACTTC
>TRBJ1-2|.|TRBV6-1|few
CASSSMNYGYTF
TGTGCCAGCAGTTCAATGAACTATGGCTACACCTTC
>TRBJ1-1|.|TRBV19|few
CASSIGGVLAEAFF
TGTGCCAGTAGTATAGGGGGCGTACTCGCTGAAGCTTTCTTT
>TRBJ1-1|.|TRBV28|many
CASSGGTEAFF
TGTGCCAGCAGTGGTGGGACTGAAGCTTTCTTT
>TRBJ1-2|.|TRBV6-1|.
CASIHLLNYGYTF
TGTGCCAGCATCCACCTCCTTAACTATGGCTACACCTTC
>TRBJ2-1|TRBD2|TRBV4-1|.
CASSPPFLGTSGVSEQFF
TGCGCCAGCAGCCCCCCTTTTCTAGGGACTAGCGGGGTGAGTGAGCAGTTCTTC
>TRBJ2-3|.|TRBV5-6|many
CASSLSGWADTQYF
TGTGCCAGCAGCTTGAGCGGTTGGGCAGATACGCAGTATTTT
>TRBJ2-7|.|TRBV28|many
CASRLQGSYEQYF
TGTGCCAGCCGCCTACAGGGATCCTACGAGCAGTACTTC
>TRBJ1-3|.|TRBV2|many
CASSEQRSGNTIYF
TGTGCCAGCAGTGAACAGCGCTCTGGAAACACCATATATTTT
>TRBJ1-6|.|TRBV11-3|few
CASSRRGTNSPLHF
TGTGCCAGCAGCCGCAGGGGTACCAATTCACCCCTCCACTTT
>TRBJ1-1|.|TRBV7-9|many
CASSLARAGEAFF
TGTGCCAGCAGCTTAGCGCGGGCAGGCGAAGCTTTCTTT
>TRBJ1-5|.|TRBV6-1|many
CASSSSPGVDSNQPQHF
TGTGCCAGCAGCTCATCTCCGGGAGTCGATAGCAATCAGCCCCAGCATTTT
>TRBJ2-3|.|TRBV12-3/TRBV12-4|.
CASSLWITDTQYF
TGTGCCAGCAGTTTATGGATCACAGATACGCAGTATTTT
>TRBJ2-2|.|TRBV7-9|few
CASRENPGELFF
TGTGCCAGCAGGGAAAATCCCGGGGAGCTGTTTTTT
>TRBJ1-6|TRBD1|TRBV27|.
CASSLYRDRDNSPLHF
TGTGCCAGCAGTTTATATCGGGACAGGGATAATTCACCCCTCCACTTT
>TRBJ1-2|TRBD1|TRBV7-2|many
CASSLTPPWTGTGEGYTF
TGTGCCAGCAGCTTAACACCTCCCTGGACAGGGACGGGGGAAGGCTACACCTTC
>TRBJ2-3|.|TRBV6-2/TRBV6-3|.
CASSYSGGWGTDTQYF
TGTGCCAGCAGTTACTCCGGGGGCTGGGGCACAGATACGCAGTATTTT
>TRBJ2-7|.|TRBV3-1|many
CANQHQQSYEQYF
TGTGCCAACCAGCATCAACAATCCTACGAGCAGTACTTC
>TRBJ1-5|.|TRBV6-1|.
CASILEGNQPQHF
TGTGCCAGCATCCTTGAGGGCAATCAGCCCCAGCATTTT
>TRBJ2-5|.|TRBV20-1|few
CSARHQETQYF
TGCAGTGCTAGACACCAAGAGACCCAGTACTTC
>TRBJ1-4|.|TRBV29-1|.
CSVARGGEKLFF
TGCAGCGTTGCCCGGGGTGGTGAAAAACTGTTTTTT
>TRBJ1-2|.|TRBV12-3/TRBV12-4|many
CASSLAGAGYGYTF
TGTGCCAGCAGTTTAGCGGGGGCCGGCTATGGCTACACCTTC
>TRBJ1-1|.|TRBV19|few
CASSRFPGLNTEAFF
TGTGCCAGTAGTCGGTTCCCTGGGTTAAACACTGAAGCTTTCTTT
>TRBJ2-1|.|TRBV11-2|many
CASSLESHNEQFF
TGTGCCAGCAGCTTAGAGTCTCACAATGAGCAGTTCTTC
>TRBJ2-1|.|TRBV29-1|.
CSVETRYEQFF
TGCAGCGTTGAAACCCGGTATGAGCAGTTCTTC
>TRBJ2-3|.|TRBV4-1|.
CASSRLTGGEGTQYF
TGCGCCAGCAGCCGGCTGACAGGTGGTGAGGGTACGCAGTATTTT
>TRBJ1-2|.|TRBV20-1|many
CSARRTLNYGYTF
TGCAGTGCTAGAAGGACTTTGAACTATGGCTACACCTTC
>TRBJ2-7|.|TRBV12-5|many
CASGFGQGLYEQYF
TGTGCTAGTGGTTTTGGGCAGGGGCTTTACGAGCAGTACTTC
>TRBJ1-5|.|TRBV5-1|many
CASSLVAGGNQPQHF
TGCGCCAGCAGCTTGGTGGCAGGTGGCAATCAGCCCCAGCATTTT
>TRBJ2-3|TRBD1|TRBV5-1|.
CASSTPGQDITDTQYF
TGCGCCAGCAGCACCCCGGGACAGGATATCACAGATACGCAGTATTTT
>TRBJ1-2|.|TRBV11-1|many
CASSASYGYTF
TGTGCCAGCAGCGCGAGCTATGGCTACACCTTC
>TRBJ2-2|TRBD2|TRBV5-1|.
CASSAGTSLIGELFF
TGCGCCAGCAGCGCCGGGACTAGCCTTATCGGGGAGCTGTTTTTT
>TRBJ2-4|.|TRBV12-3/TRBV12-4|many
CASSPPRTVKNIQYF
TGTGCCAGCAGTCCCCCACGGACAGTAAAAAACATTCAGTACTTC
>TRBJ2-1|TRBD1|TRBV7-2|many
CASSLVLGQYDNEQFF
TGTGCCAGCAGCTTAGTTTTGGGACAGTACGACAATGAGCAGTTCTTC
>TRBJ2-1|TRBD2|TRBV2|many
CASSLPAARGGQFF
TGTGCCAGCAGTCTGCCCGCTGCGCGGGGGGGCCAGTTCTTC
>TRBJ2-7|TRBD2|TRBV20-1|many
CSASPSGARWGEQYF
TGCAGTGCTAGTCCGAGCGGGGCCCGATGGGGCGAGCAGTACTTC
>TRBJ1-5|.|TRBV2|many
CASSTGKEPQHF
TGTGCCAGTTCTACAGGGAAAGAGCCCCAGCATTTT
>TRBJ1-6|TRBD1|TRBV3-1|many
CASSQRGQANSPLHF
TGTGCCAGCAGCCAAAGGGGGCAGGCAAATTCACCCCTCCACTTT
>TRBJ1-1|.|TRBV9|many
CASSNGWGGAEAFF
TGTGCCAGCAGTAACGGGTGGGGTGGAGCTGAAGCTTTCTTT
>TRBJ1-5|.|TRBV2|many
CASRRSAGRPQHF
TGTGCCAGCCGCCGTTCGGCCGGCCGGCCCCAGCATTTT
>TRBJ1-5|.|TRBV6-1|many
CASSRDQPQHF
TGTGCCAGCAGTAGGGATCAGCCCCAGCATTTT
>TRBJ1-1|.|TRBV11-3|few
CASSRAGGLGTEAFF
TGTGCCAGCAGCCGGGCGGGGGGGCTGGGCACTGAAGCTTTCTTT
>TRBJ2-1|.|TRBV19|.
CASSISRSSYNEQFF
TGTGCCAGTAGTATATCACGGAGCTCCTACAATGAGCAGTTCTTC
>TRBJ1-1|TRBD1|TRBV7-9|many
CASSWTGRNTEAFF
TGTGCCAGCAGCTGGACAGGGAGGAACACTGAAGCTTTCTTT
>TRBJ2-7|TRBD1|TRBV29-1|.
CSVLQGGSYEQYF
TGCAGCGTATTACAGGGGGGCTCCTACGAGCAGTACTTC
>TRBJ1-1|TRBD1|TRBV9|many
CASSATGADTEAFF
TGTGCCAGCAGCGCGACAGGGGCTGACACTGAAGCTTTCTTT
>TRBJ2-5|TRBD2|TRBV20-1|many
CSARVVLAGGETQYF
TGCAGTGCTAGAGTTGTGTTGGCGGGGGGGGAGACCCAGTACTTC
>TRBJ1-2|.|TRBV29-1|many
CSVEGGLNYGYTF
TGCAGCGTTGAAGGGGGCCTCAACTATGGCTACACCTTC